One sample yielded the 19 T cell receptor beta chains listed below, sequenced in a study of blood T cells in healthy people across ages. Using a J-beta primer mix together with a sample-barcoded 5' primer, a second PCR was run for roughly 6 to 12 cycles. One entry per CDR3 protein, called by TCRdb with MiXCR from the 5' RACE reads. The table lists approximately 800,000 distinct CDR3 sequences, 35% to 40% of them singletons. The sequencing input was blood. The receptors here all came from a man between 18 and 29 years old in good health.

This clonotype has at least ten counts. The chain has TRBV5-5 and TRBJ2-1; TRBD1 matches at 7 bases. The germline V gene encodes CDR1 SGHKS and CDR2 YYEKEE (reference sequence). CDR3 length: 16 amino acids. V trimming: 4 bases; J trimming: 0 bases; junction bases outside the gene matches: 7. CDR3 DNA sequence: TGTGCCAGCAGCAACGACAGGGCGAGCTCCTACAATGAGCAGTTCTTC. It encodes CASSNDRASSYNEQFF.

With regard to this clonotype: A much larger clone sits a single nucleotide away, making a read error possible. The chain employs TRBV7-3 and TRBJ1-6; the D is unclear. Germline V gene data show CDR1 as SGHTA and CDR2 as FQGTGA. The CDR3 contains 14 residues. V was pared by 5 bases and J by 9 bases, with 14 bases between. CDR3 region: CASSVRRDGSPLHF. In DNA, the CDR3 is TGTGCCAGCAGCGTAAGGCGCGACGGTTCACCCCTCCACTTT.

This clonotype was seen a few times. The CDR3 DNA reads as TGTGCCACCAGCAGAGAGTTCGGCCCCTACAATGAGCAGTACTTC. It yields the protein CATSREFGPYNEQYF. The chain carries TRBV15 and TRBJ2-7; D is uncertain. V dropped 0 bases and J dropped 7 bases, with 16 bases sitting between them. The CDR3 runs 15 residues. Germline-derived CDR1 and CDR2 are LNHNV and YYDKDF (reference sequence).

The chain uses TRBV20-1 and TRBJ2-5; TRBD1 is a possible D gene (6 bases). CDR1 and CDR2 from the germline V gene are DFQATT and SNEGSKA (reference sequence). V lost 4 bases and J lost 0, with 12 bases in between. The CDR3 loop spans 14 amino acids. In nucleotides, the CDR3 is TGCAGTGCTAAAAGGGACACCGACCAAGAGACCCAGTACTTC. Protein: CSAKRDTDQETQYF.

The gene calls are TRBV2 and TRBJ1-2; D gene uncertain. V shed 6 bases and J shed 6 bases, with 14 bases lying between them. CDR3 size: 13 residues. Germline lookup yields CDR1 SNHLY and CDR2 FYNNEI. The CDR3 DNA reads TGTGCCAGCAGCAACGACAAGCCCAATGGCTACACCTTC. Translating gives CASSNDKPNGYTF.

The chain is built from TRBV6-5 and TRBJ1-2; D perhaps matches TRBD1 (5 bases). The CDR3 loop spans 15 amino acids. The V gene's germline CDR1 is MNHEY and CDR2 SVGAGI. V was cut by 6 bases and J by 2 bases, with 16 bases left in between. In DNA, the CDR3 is TGTGCCAGCAGCCCGGAGGGGCTGGGAAACTATGGCTACACCTTC. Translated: CASSPEGLGNYGYTF.

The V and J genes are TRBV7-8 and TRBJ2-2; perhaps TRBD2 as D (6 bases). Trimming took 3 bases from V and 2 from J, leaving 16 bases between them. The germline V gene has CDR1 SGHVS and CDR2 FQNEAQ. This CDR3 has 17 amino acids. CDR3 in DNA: TGTGCCAGCAGCTTTCCGGCTAGCGACCATAACACCGGGGAGCTGTTTTTT. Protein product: CASSFPASDHNTGELFF. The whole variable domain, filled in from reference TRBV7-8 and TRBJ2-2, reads GAGVSQSPRYKVAKRGQDVALRCDPISGHVSLFWYQQALGQGPEFLTYFQNEAQLDKSGLPSDRFFAERPEGSVSTLKIQRTQQEDSAVYLCASSFPASDHNTGELFFGEGSRLTVL.

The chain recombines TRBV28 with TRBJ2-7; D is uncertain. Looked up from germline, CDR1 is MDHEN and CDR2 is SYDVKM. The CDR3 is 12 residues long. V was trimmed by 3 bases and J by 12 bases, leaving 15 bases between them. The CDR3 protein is CASSFSSRALYF. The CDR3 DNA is TGTGCCAGCAGTTTCTCGAGCCGGGCTTTGTACTTC.

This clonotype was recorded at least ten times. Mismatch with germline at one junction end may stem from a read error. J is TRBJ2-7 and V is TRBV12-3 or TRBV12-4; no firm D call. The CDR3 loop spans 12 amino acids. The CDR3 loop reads CASSLARYEQYF. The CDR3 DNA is TGTGCCAGCAGCTTAGCCCGCTACGAGCAGTACTTC.

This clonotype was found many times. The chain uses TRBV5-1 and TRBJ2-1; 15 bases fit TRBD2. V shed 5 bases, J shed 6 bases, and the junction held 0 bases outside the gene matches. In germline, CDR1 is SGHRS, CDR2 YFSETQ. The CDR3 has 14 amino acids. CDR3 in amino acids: CASRGLAGGNEQFF. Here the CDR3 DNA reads TGCGCCAGCAGGGGACTAGCGGGGGGCAATGAGCAGTTCTTC.

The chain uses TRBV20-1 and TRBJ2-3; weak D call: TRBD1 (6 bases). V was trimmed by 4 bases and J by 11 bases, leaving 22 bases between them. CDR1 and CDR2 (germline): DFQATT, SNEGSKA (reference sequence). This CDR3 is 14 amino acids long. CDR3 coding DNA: TGCAGTGCTACCAGCCGACAGGAAAAACAACAGCAGTATTTT. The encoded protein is CSATSRQEKQQQYF.

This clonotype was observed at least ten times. CDR3 protein: CASSIRTGSYGYTF. In DNA form, the CDR3 reads TGTGCCAGCAGCATCCGAACAGGGAGCTATGGCTACACCTTC. The V and J genes are TRBV3-1 and TRBJ1-2; D might be TRBD1 (6 bases). V gave up 5 bases and J gave up 4 bases, with 14 bases separating them. The germline gives CDR1 LGHDT, CDR2 YNNKEL (reference sequence). CDR3 size: 14 residues.

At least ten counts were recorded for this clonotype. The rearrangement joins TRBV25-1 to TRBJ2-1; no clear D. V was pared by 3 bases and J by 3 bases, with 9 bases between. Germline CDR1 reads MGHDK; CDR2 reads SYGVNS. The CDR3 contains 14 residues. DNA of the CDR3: TGTGCCAGCAGTGAGGCCAAAATCTACAATGAGCAGTTCTTC. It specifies CASSEAKIYNEQFF.

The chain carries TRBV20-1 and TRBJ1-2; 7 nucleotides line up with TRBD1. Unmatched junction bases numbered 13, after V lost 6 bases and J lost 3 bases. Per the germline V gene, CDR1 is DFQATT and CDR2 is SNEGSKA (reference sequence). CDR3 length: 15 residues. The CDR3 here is CSARPTGIVDYGYTF. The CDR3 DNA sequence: TGCAGTGCCCGCCCGACAGGGATAGTTGACTATGGCTACACCTTC.

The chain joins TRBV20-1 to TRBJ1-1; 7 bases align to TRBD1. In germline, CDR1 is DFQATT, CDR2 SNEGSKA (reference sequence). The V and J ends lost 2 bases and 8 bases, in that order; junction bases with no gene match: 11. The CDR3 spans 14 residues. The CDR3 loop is CSARPGTDRSEAFF. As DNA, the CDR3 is TGCAGTGCTAGACCCGGGACAGACAGAAGCGAAGCTTTCTTT.

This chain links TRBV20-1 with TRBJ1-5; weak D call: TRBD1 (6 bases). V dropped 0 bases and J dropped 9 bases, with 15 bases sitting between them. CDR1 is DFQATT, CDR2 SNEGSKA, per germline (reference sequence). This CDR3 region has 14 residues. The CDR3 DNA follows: TGCAGTGCTAGAGACGAGACAGGTGGTGGGCCCCAGCATTTT. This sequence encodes CSARDETGGGPQHF.

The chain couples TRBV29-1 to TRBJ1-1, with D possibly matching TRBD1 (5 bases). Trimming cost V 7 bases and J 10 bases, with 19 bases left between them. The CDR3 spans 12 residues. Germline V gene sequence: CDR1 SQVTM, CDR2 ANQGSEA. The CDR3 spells CSASTGGRGAFF. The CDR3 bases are TGCAGCGCTTCTACAGGTGGAAGGGGAGCTTTCTTT.

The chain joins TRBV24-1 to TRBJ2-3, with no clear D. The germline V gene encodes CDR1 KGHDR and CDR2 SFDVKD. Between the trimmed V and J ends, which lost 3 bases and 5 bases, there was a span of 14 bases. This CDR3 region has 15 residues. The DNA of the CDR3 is TGTGCCACCAGTGATCGGACCCAGATAGGAGATACGCAGTATTTT. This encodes CATSDRTQIGDTQYF.

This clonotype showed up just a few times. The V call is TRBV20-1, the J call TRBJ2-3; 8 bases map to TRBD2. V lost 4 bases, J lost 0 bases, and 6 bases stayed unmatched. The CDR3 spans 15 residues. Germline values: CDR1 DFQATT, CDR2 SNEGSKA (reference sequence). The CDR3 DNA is TGCAGTGCTACCCACGGGGGGGTTAGCACAGATACGCAGTATTTT. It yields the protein CSATHGGVSTDTQYF.